A single T cell receptor (beta chain) is shown here with its context. Its antigen remains unidentified. Produced via immunoSEQ multiplex PCR; TCRdb's table is partial and in-frame only. The profile shows about 73,000 clones, over 80% of them singletons. The record originates from a study of OX40 agonist ivuxolimab in advanced cancers. General study results and limits: There were, on average, more expanded clones in CD8+ T cells than in CD4+. Researchers did not determine the expanded peripheral T cells' antigen specificity. In the 0.1 to 3.0 mg/kg range, CD4+ and CD8+ blood T cells had expanded clonally by week 6.

Germline V gene lookup returns CDR1 LNHDA and CDR2 SQIVND (reference sequence). Unmatched junction bases numbered 9, after V lost 6 bases and J lost 2 bases. The CDR3 is 16 amino acids. The starting material was CD4+ or CD8+ T cells sorted from blood, obtained in a trial of the OX40 agonist ivuxolimab. The TCR comes from an adult with an advanced solid tumor such as melanoma, head and neck, liver or kidney cancer. V and J are TRBV19 and TRBJ2-2; the match to TRBD1 covers 7 bases. The CDR3 nucleotides are TGTGCCAGTAGAAAAAAGACAGGGTTCAACACCGGGGAGCTGTTTTTT. Translation gives CASRKKTGFNTGELFF.